A selection of T cell receptor beta chains follows, all from one sample in a study of blood T cells in healthy people across ages. TCRdb redid the calling of the 5' RACE reads with MiXCR, one entry per CDR3 protein. The sample has about 1.7 million distinct CDR3 sequences, about 28% seen once. Sequences were obtained from blood. Receptor source: a woman aged 25 to 45 in good health. Each CDR3 is given with its conserved first and last residue. The D gene is left open where the match is weak. Clone sizes are given selectively: once, few, many, or a class where the clone is expanded.

length: 12
V: TRBV3-1
size: many
J: TRBJ1-1
D: .
CDR3: CASSQMNTEAFF
DNA: TGTGCCAGCAGCCAGATGAACACTGAAGCTTTCTTT

length: 16
V: TRBV12-3/TRBV12-4
size: .
J: TRBJ2-5
D: .
CDR3: CASSFSWEEGGETQYF
DNA: TGTGCCAGCAGTTTCAGTTGGGAGGAAGGTGGAGAGACCCAGTACTTC

length: 13
V: TRBV18
size: .
J: TRBJ1-1
D: .
CDR3: CASSPQVDTEAFF
DNA: TGTGCCAGCTCACCCCAGGTGGACACTGAAGCTTTCTTT

length: 14
V: TRBV20-1
size: few
J: TRBJ2-1
D: TRBD2
CDR3: CSATGLAGSNEQFF
DNA: TGCAGTGCTACGGGACTAGCGGGAAGCAATGAGCAGTTCTTC

length: 14
V: TRBV25-1
size: few
J: TRBJ1-1
D: .
CDR3: CASPVEPMNTEAFF
DNA: TGTGCCAGCCCCGTGGAGCCTATGAACACTGAAGCTTTCTTT

length: 16
V: TRBV6-6
size: few
J: TRBJ2-1
D: .
CDR3: CASSYSGGGTKNEQFF
DNA: TGTGCCAGCAGTTACTCGGGGGGGGGCACTAAGAATGAGCAGTTCTTC

length: 16
V: TRBV29-1
size: .
J: TRBJ2-1
D: .
CDR3: CSVENPVGASYNEQFF
DNA: TGCAGCGTTGAAAACCCGGTCGGGGCGTCCTACAATGAGCAGTTCTTC

length: 17
V: TRBV28
size: .
J: TRBJ2-3
D: .
CDR3: CAGSSWGEGAQRDTQYF
DNA: TGTGCCGGCAGTTCCTGGGGGGAGGGGGCGCAGAGGGATACGCAGTATTTT

length: 14
V: TRBV3-1
size: .
J: TRBJ1-1
D: .
CDR3: CASSQDYTDPEAFF
DNA: TGTGCCAGCAGCCAGGATTACACTGATCCTGAAGCTTTCTTT

length: 15
V: TRBV20-1
size: few
J: TRBJ2-1
D: TRBD2
CDR3: CSARSTSGGIYEQFF
DNA: TGCAGTGCTAGAAGTACTAGCGGGGGGATCTATGAGCAGTTCTTC

length: 15
V: TRBV6-1
size: .
J: TRBJ1-4
D: .
CDR3: CASSGDGGWGEKLFF
DNA: TGCGCCAGCAGTGGGGACGGGGGTTGGGGAGAAAAACTGTTTTTT

length: 16
V: TRBV6-5
size: few
J: TRBJ2-6
D: .
CDR3: CASSYSVGSGANVLTF
DNA: TGTGCCAGCAGTTACTCGGTCGGGTCCGGGGCCAACGTCCTGACTTTC

length: 15
V: TRBV7-9
size: few
J: TRBJ2-1
D: .
CDR3: CASSLEEGRRHEQFF
DNA: TGTGCCAGCAGCTTAGAAGAGGGAAGACGGCATGAGCAGTTCTTC

length: 14
V: TRBV7-3
size: .
J: TRBJ1-6
D: TRBD1
CDR3: CASSWDSPDSPLHF
DNA: TGTGCCAGCAGCTGGGACAGTCCGGATTCACCCCTCCACTTT

length: 16
V: TRBV20-1
size: few
J: TRBJ1-2
D: TRBD1
CDR3: CSARSFAGTGGDGYTF
DNA: TGCAGTGCTAGAAGCTTTGCCGGGACAGGGGGTGATGGCTACACCTTC

length: 21
V: TRBV6-5
size: .
J: TRBJ2-5
D: TRBD2
CDR3: CASSIRGRRPGTSGREETQYF
DNA: TGTGCCAGCAGTATACGGGGACGGCGTCCCGGGACTAGCGGGCGGGAAGAGACCCAGTACTTC

length: 13
V: TRBV2
size: many
J: TRBJ1-4
D: .
CDR3: CASSEAGLGKLFF
DNA: TGTGCCAGCAGTGAAGCGGGTCTCGGAAAACTGTTTTTT

length: 12
V: TRBV29-1
size: many
J: TRBJ2-5
D: .
CDR3: CSLPRPQETQYF
DNA: TGCAGCTTACCTAGGCCCCAAGAGACCCAGTACTTC

length: 14
V: TRBV20-1
size: many
J: TRBJ1-2
D: .
CDR3: CSARDLRQGNGYTF
DNA: TGCAGTGCTAGAGATCTCCGGCAGGGGAATGGCTACACCTTC

length: 14
V: TRBV10-3
size: .
J: TRBJ2-7
D: .
CDR3: CAISGLMFSGEQYF
DNA: TGTGCCATCAGTGGGTTAATGTTTAGTGGCGAGCAGTACTTC

length: 15
V: TRBV4-1
size: many
J: TRBJ2-7
D: TRBD2
CDR3: CASSHTSGGVYEQYF
DNA: TGCGCCAGCAGCCACACTAGCGGGGGCGTCTACGAGCAGTACTTC

length: 18
V: TRBV18
size: .
J: TRBJ1-6
D: TRBD1
CDR3: CASSSRDRGTPFNSPLHF
DNA: TGTGCCAGCTCAAGCCGGGACAGGGGGACACCATTTAATTCACCCCTCCACTTT

length: 14
V: TRBV2
size: few
J: TRBJ2-3
D: TRBD2
CDR3: CASSGDYGTDTQYF
DNA: TGTGCCAGCAGTGGGGACTATGGCACAGATACGCAGTATTTT

length: 14
V: TRBV20-1
size: .
J: TRBJ1-5
D: .
CDR3: CSTPGAGVNQPQHF
DNA: TGCAGTACCCCGGGGGCGGGGGTCAATCAGCCCCAGCATTTT

length: 14
V: TRBV5-1
size: few
J: TRBJ1-2
D: .
CDR3: CASSLDLRNHGYTF
DNA: TGCGCCAGCAGCTTGGATTTACGGAACCATGGCTACACCTTC

length: 14
V: TRBV18
size: .
J: TRBJ1-5
D: .
CDR3: CASSGTGQNQPQHF
DNA: TGTGCCAGCTCAGGTACCGGACAGAATCAGCCCCAGCATTTT

length: 15
V: TRBV5-1
size: few
J: TRBJ2-3
D: TRBD2
CDR3: CASSTSGVEADTQYF
DNA: TGCGCCAGCAGCACTAGCGGGGTAGAAGCAGATACGCAGTATTTT

length: 14
V: TRBV18
size: many
J: TRBJ2-7
D: .
CDR3: CASSPMAGVYEQYF
DNA: TGTGCCAGCTCACCAATGGCAGGGGTATACGAGCAGTACTTC

length: 15
V: TRBV13
size: .
J: TRBJ2-6
D: .
CDR3: CASSVYSSGANVLTF
DNA: TGTGCCAGCAGCGTATATAGCTCTGGGGCCAACGTCCTGACTTTC

length: 14
V: TRBV20-1
size: many
J: TRBJ2-1
D: .
CDR3: CSANRATTYNEQFF
DNA: TGCAGTGCTAACAGGGCTACCACATACAATGAGCAGTTCTTC

length: 14
V: TRBV12-5
size: .
J: TRBJ2-5
D: .
CDR3: CASGSQGGTETQYF
DNA: TGTGCTAGTGGTTCCCAGGGAGGTACGGAGACCCAGTACTTC

length: 15
V: TRBV27
size: .
J: TRBJ2-1
D: TRBD2
CDR3: CASSPGGGRWGEQFF
DNA: TGTGCCAGCAGCCCGGGTGGCGGGAGGTGGGGTGAGCAGTTCTTC